Reported below is one TCR beta chain. The target of this receptor is not known. Qualities for individual bases were not recorded, and no much larger clone is one base off. TCRbeta CDR3 regions were amplified from genomic DNA using the immunoSEQ Assay, a bias-controlled multiplex PCR. Processing in the source paper ran as follows. Within the assay, amplification of reference gene primers was used to estimate how many nucleated cells each sample contained. To quantify the absolute abundance of each unique TCRbeta CDR3 rearrangement, sequence reads were collapsed and filtered. For each sample, productive Simpson clonality was calculated as the square root of Simpson's diversity index across productive rearrangements. The clones in this table, taken by TCRdb from immuneACCESS, are in-frame only. Not every clone is retained; where verified, under half of the shortfall comes from an unresolved V gene, and the cause of the rest is unknown. Clonal size and the V and J genes are those of that table, whereas D and trimming came from the DNA. The sample table holds about 280,000 clones, of which 90% were seen once. Together, the top ten hold about 1.5% of the sample.

In the prospective study, participants were about 18 to 95 years old, resided in fewer than 25 geographic areas of the United States, and were enrolled through a virtual design. In the prospective study, participants were assigned to cohorts based on the clinical history participants reported in a screening survey and a study questionnaire. In the prospective study, mobile phlebotomists collected whole blood, serum and a nasopharyngeal or oropharyngeal swab from each participant. Over a roughly 2-month period, participants in the prospective study had the option of providing additional blood draws and questionnaires. Blood samples from the prospective study were shipped frozen or at room temperature prior to DNA extraction. The CDR3 runs 18 amino acids, cysteine and phenylalanine included. Only the CDR3 DNA is retained, 54 bases long and in frame from the first base. CDR1 and CDR2 were assigned from the germline V gene as KGHSH and LQKENI. The V end gives up 3 bases and the J end 5 bases, leaving 18 bases in the junction not matched to a gene.

The record originates from a study of blood T cell repertoires in COVID-19 (dated by TCRdb to about 2020). Regarding the study in general: Samples covering the acute and convalescent phases of COVID-19 were provided by collaborators in the United States, Italy and Spain. The dataset comprised deeply sampled blood TCRbeta repertoires from subjects exposed to, actively infected with, or recovered from COVID-19. HLA class I and class II types, where available, came from metadata supplied by the sample provider rather than from assay-based typing. The samples were drawn from two sources: the first 160 participants of the ongoing ImmuneRACE study, and over 950 subjects contributed by 6 global collaborators. The repertoires were released in a freely available public database meant as a resource for research on the immune response to SARS-CoV-2. A de-identified subject ID, COVID-19 status, age in years and sex were almost always included in the sample metadata. The prospective study material was composed of cDNA or gDNA derived from T cells, B-cell-depleted T cells, or PBMCs.

The paper's findings and limits, for the study overall: Clinical and demographic metadata were provided uncurated, with the amount varying by source and participant.

Sequencing was done on a sample of PBMCs or T cells enriched from blood (not recorded which). The rearrangement combines TRBV18 with TRBJ2-5; TRBD2 matches 7 bases in the middle. This clonotype was obtained from a woman under 30 with acute COVID-19. The CDR3 reads as follows: CASSPGRERVYLEETQYF. At the DNA level, the sequence is TGTGCCAGCTCACCCGGGCGGGAGAGGGTCTATCTCGAGGAGACCCAGTACTTC. Outside the CDR3, residues come from the reference TRBV18 and TRBJ2-5 proteins, so the full variable domain is: NAGVMQNPRHLVRRRGQEARLRCSPMKGHSHVYWYRQLPEEGLKFMVYLQKENIIDESGMPKERFSAEFPKEGPSILRIQQVVRGDSAAYFCASSPGRERVYLEETQYFGPGTRLLVL.